One and the same sample provided the 12 T cell receptor beta chains below, sequenced in a study of blood T cell repertoires in COVID-19. TCRdb's copy holds only in-frame clones and misses some; the assay was immunoSEQ multiplex PCR. The table records just over 90,000 clones, roughly nine tenths of them present only once. Sequencing was performed on peripheral blood. These receptors were collected from a human donor with active COVID-19. The donor label of this sample is uncertain.

V usage is TRBV19 and J usage is TRBJ2-7, with 12 bases aligning to TRBD2. V trimming: 5 bases; J trimming: 2 bases; junction bases outside the gene matches: 13. Germline values: CDR1 LNHDA, CDR2 SQIVND (reference sequence). The CDR3 loop spans 18 amino acids. CDR3 sequence (DNA): TGTGCCAGTAGTGTGGCTAGCGGGGGGGCAGCCTCGGCCTACGAGCAGTACTTC. Translating it yields CASSVASGGAASAYEQYF.

This clone turned up a few times. DNA of the CDR3: TGTGCCAGCAGCTTAGCTTCCGGGACAGGGCCGGGACCCCAGCATTTT. Protein sequence: CASSLASGTGPGPQHF. The J gene is TRBJ1-5, the V gene TRBV7-9; the match to TRBD1 covers 9 bases. Germline lookup yields CDR1 SEHNR and CDR2 FQNEAQ (reference sequence). V lost 0 bases, J lost 10 bases, and 10 bases stayed unmatched. The CDR3 consists of 16 residues.

The chain carries TRBV7-6 and TRBJ2-2; weak D call: TRBD1 (6 bases). The CDR3 sequence is 16 residues long. CDR1 is SGHVS, CDR2 FNYEAQ, per germline. Trimming shortened V by 3 bases and J by 0 bases, and 11 bases separated the two germline ends. The CDR3 DNA follows: TGTGCCAGCAGCTTGGGGACACCGACGAACACCGGGGAGCTGTTTTTT. It encodes CASSLGTPTNTGELFF.

The chain joins TRBV9 to TRBJ2-1, with D perhaps TRBD1 (5 bases). CDR1 SGDLS and CDR2 YYNGEE come from the germline V gene. The CDR3 covers 15 residues. V was cut by 4 bases and J by 1 base, with 12 bases left in between. The CDR3 loop reads CASSSDSYSYNEQFF. In nucleotides, the CDR3 is TGTGCCAGCAGCTCCGACAGTTATTCCTACAATGAGCAGTTCTTC.

The chain combines TRBV5-5 with TRBJ1-4, with D possibly being TRBD1 (6 bases). V lost 2 bases and J lost 2, with 10 bases in between. This CDR3 contains 15 residues. Germline V gene sequence: CDR1 SGHKS, CDR2 YYEKEE (reference sequence). CDR3 sequence: CASSFIGGTNEKLFF. The CDR3 DNA reads as TGTGCCAGCAGCTTTATTGGGGGCACTAATGAAAAACTGTTTTTT.

The CDR3 DNA reads as TGTGCCAGCAGCGTAGACCCTACGGGGGGGCCCACAGATACGCAGTATTTT. The encoded protein is CASSVDPTGGPTDTQYF. V usage is TRBV9 and J usage is TRBJ2-3; TRBD2 matches at 8 bases. The CDR3 runs 17 residues. With 0 bases clipped from V and 2 bases from J, the junction kept 8 bases outside the gene matches. From germline, CDR1 is SGDLS and CDR2 YYNGEE.

This clone appeared a single time. The V call is TRBV5-1, the J call TRBJ2-2, with 8 bases identical to TRBD1. V shed 3 bases and J 4 bases; nucleotides not matched to a gene: 17. Germline values: CDR1 SGHRS, CDR2 YFSETQ. CDR3 length equals 19 residues. The CDR3 DNA follows: TGCGCCAGCAGCTCAGGACAGGGCTCCTCTGCCGTTGGCACCGGGGAGCTGTTTTTT. It encodes CASSSGQGSSAVGTGELFF.

V is TRBV6-5 and J is TRBJ2-2, with a weak D call TRBD1 (6 bases). V lost 6 bases to trimming and J lost 6 bases, with 11 bases between them. The V gene's germline CDR1 is MNHEY and CDR2 SVGAGI. This CDR3 region has 13 residues. The CDR3 DNA reads as TGTGCCAGCAGGCGCAGGGGCCCCGGGGAGCTGTTTTTT. Translating gives CASRRRGPGELFF.

This clone was counted only a few times. The chain carries TRBV19 and TRBJ1-4; 9 nucleotides agree with TRBD1. Losses at the gene ends were 5 bases for V and 10 bases for J; bases not matched to a gene: 11. The germline gives CDR1 LNHDA, CDR2 SQIVND (reference sequence). This CDR3 contains 15 residues. The CDR3 reads CASSDKQGALGKLFF. CDR3 nucleotides: TGTGCCAGTAGTGATAAACAGGGGGCCCTTGGAAAACTGTTTTTT.

V is TRBV6-2 or TRBV6-3 and J is TRBJ2-7; TRBD1 aligns across 8 bases. The germline V gene has CDR1 MNHEY and CDR2 SVGEGT. V was clipped by 0 bases and J by 6 bases; unmatched bases: 7. The CDR3 extends over 15 amino acids. The CDR3 DNA reads as TGTGCCAGCAGTTACTCCGGGACAGGAGTTATCGAGCAGTACTTC. Its protein product is CASSYSGTGVIEQYF.

The chain joins TRBV7-2 to TRBJ2-3; 8 nucleotides agree with TRBD2. J gave up 3 bases and V 0 bases, and 11 bases lay outside the gene matches. The CDR3 has 18 residues. Germline CDR1 and CDR2: SGHTA and FQGNSA. CDR3 loop: CASSLAGGGSWGTDTQYF. Written as DNA, the CDR3 is TGTGCCAGCAGCTTAGCTGGCGGGGGGTCCTGGGGAACAGATACGCAGTATTTT.

This chain links TRBV19 with TRBJ2-7; 8 bases are shared with TRBD1. With V trimmed by 7 bases and J by 3 bases, 11 bases remained unmatched. The CDR3 length is 15 residues. Germline V gene data show CDR1 as LNHDA and CDR2 as SQIVND (reference sequence). CDR3 amino acids: CASTAGQGVGYEQYF. CDR3 coding DNA: TGTGCCAGTACCGCAGGACAGGGAGTTGGCTACGAGCAGTACTTC. Complete variable domain (other parts from reference TRBV19 and TRBJ2-7): DGGITQSPKYLFRKEGQNVTLSCEQNLNHDAMYWYRQDPGQGLRLIYYSQIVNDFQKGDIAEGYSVSREKKESFPLTVTSAQKNPTAFYLCASTAGQGVGYEQYFGPGTRLTVT.